This TCR beta chain was identified during a study of cytomegalovirus exposure and HLA in healthy donors. The PCR contained 60 Vbeta and 13 Jbeta primers. Clones were read by immunoSEQ multiplex PCR, and TCRdb kept only the in-frame ones, dropping some. This table holds 100,000 to 150,000 clones, 65% to 85% found once. CDR3 length: 16 amino acids. Germline CDR1 reads SGDLS; CDR2 reads YYNGEE. V was shortened by 1 base and J by 0 bases, with 12 bases between the two germline ends. The sample was PBMCs. V gene TRBV9 combines with J gene TRBJ2-3; D gene unclear. The sequence came from a middle-aged woman in good health and CMV-seronegative. CDR3 in amino acids: CASSVIPGSSTDTQYF. The CDR3 DNA sequence: TGTGCCAGCAGCGTAATACCAGGCTCTAGCACAGATACGCAGTATTTT. The variable domain in full, with the rest retrieved from reference TRBV9 and TRBJ2-3, is DSGVTQTPKHLITATGQRVTLRCSPRSGDLSVYWYQQSLDQGLQFLIQYYNGEERAKGNILERFSAQQFPDLHSELNLSSLELGDSALYFCASSVIPGSSTDTQYFGPGTRLTVL.